This is a list of T cell receptor beta chains from one sample in a study of blood T cell repertoires in COVID-19. Only in-frame clones appear in the TCRdb table, and some are missing; sequencing was by immunoSEQ multiplex PCR. This sample carries hundreds of thousands of clones, about 80% of them seen once, and the ten largest clones take under 2%. Sample: peripheral blood. The source is a woman aged 80 or over with acute or convalescent COVID-19. The CDR3 runs from the conserved cysteine through the conserved F or W. The order of the fields is J gene, V gene, CDR3 length, CDR3 protein.

j_call: TRBJ2-7; v_call: TRBV7-9; cdr3_length: 16; cdr3_aa: CASSFPGTGGSYEQYF
j_call: TRBJ2-1; v_call: TRBV5-1; cdr3_length: 16; cdr3_aa: CASSSTSGISYNEQFF
j_call: TRBJ1-1; v_call: TRBV29-1; cdr3_length: 16; cdr3_aa: CSVEDKGQGKNTEAFF
j_call: TRBJ1-1; v_call: TRBV6-5; cdr3_length: 14; cdr3_aa: CASLNDRVATEAFF
j_call: TRBJ2-1; v_call: TRBV6-5; cdr3_length: 15; cdr3_aa: CASRWTVSSYNEQFF
j_call: TRBJ2-1; v_call: TRBV6-1; cdr3_length: 18; cdr3_aa: CASSESPPSVTRNNEQFF
j_call: TRBJ1-5; v_call: TRBV24-1; cdr3_length: 15; cdr3_aa: CATSDPGQGDQPQHF
j_call: TRBJ2-1; v_call: TRBV5-1; cdr3_length: 20; cdr3_aa: CASSPVPGTSGSKGNNEQFF
j_call: TRBJ2-7; v_call: TRBV7-9; cdr3_length: 19; cdr3_aa: CASSGRPGQAAVRGREQYF
j_call: TRBJ1-1; v_call: TRBV3-1/TRBV3-2; cdr3_length: 15; cdr3_aa: CASSAHWGQGTEAFF
j_call: TRBJ2-1; v_call: TRBV4-3; cdr3_length: 16; cdr3_aa: CASSQELAGSYNEQFF
j_call: TRBJ2-1; v_call: TRBV27; cdr3_length: 14; cdr3_aa: CATQPGLRFNEQFF
j_call: TRBJ2-1; v_call: TRBV11-2; cdr3_length: 14; cdr3_aa: CASSFRGDRPEQFF
j_call: TRBJ2-3; v_call: TRBV11-2; cdr3_length: 16; cdr3_aa: CASSKLSGGGTDTQYF
j_call: TRBJ2-2; v_call: TRBV6-2/TRBV6-3; cdr3_length: 16; cdr3_aa: CASSYGLAPRAGELFF
j_call: TRBJ2-3; v_call: TRBV6-4; cdr3_length: 14; cdr3_aa: CASSALGGTDTQYF
j_call: TRBJ1-1; v_call: TRBV6-6; cdr3_length: 12; cdr3_aa: CASRRDGAEAFF
j_call: TRBJ2-4; v_call: TRBV6-1; cdr3_length: 18; cdr3_aa: CASSVRTGGAGAKNIQYF
j_call: TRBJ1-5; v_call: TRBV6-2/TRBV6-3; cdr3_length: 12; cdr3_aa: CASSYEAGPQHF
j_call: TRBJ2-5; v_call: TRBV5-1; cdr3_length: 15; cdr3_aa: CASRWGVAPSETQYF
j_call: TRBJ1-2; v_call: TRBV27; cdr3_length: 14; cdr3_aa: CASRPTGGAGGYTF
j_call: TRBJ2-7; v_call: TRBV4-1; cdr3_length: 15; cdr3_aa: CASSQLPGQDYEQYF
j_call: TRBJ1-3; v_call: TRBV29-1; cdr3_length: 13; cdr3_aa: CSVATGPGNTIYF
j_call: TRBJ2-3; v_call: TRBV6-2/TRBV6-3; cdr3_length: 15; cdr3_aa: CASSLTRPPPDTQYF